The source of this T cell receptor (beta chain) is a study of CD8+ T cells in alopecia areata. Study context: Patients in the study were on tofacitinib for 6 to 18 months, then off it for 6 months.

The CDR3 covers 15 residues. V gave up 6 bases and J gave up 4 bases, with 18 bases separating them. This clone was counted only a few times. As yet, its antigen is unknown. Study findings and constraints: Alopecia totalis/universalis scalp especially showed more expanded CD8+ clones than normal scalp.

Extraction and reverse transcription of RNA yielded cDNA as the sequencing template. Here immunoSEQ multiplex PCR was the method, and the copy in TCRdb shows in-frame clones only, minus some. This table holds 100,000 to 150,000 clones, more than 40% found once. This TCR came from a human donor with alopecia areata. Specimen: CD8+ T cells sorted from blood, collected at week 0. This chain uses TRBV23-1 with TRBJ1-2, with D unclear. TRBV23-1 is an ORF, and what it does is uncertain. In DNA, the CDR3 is TGCGCCAGCAGCCAAGATAGGGCCAGCGGCTATGGCTACACCTTC. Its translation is CASSQDRASGYGYTF.